The 2 T cell receptor beta chains listed next were all sequenced from one sample in a study of blood T cell repertoires in COVID-19. The table came from immunoSEQ multiplex PCR; TCRdb's copy has only in-frame clones and leaves some out. This table has about 210,000 clones, about 90% appearing once. Material for sequencing was peripheral blood. These receptors all stem from a man aged 30 to 45 with acute or convalescent COVID-19.

As for this clone: The sample has other DNA sequences that encode this CDR3 too. This chain joins TRBV12-3 or TRBV12-4 and TRBJ1-2; TRBD1 matches at 7 bases. CDR3 length: 12 amino acids. J gave up 5 bases and V 6 bases, and 3 bases lay outside the gene matches. DNA of the CDR3: TGTGCCAGCAGCCGGACAGGATATGGCTACACCTTC. It is translated as CASSRTGYGYTF.

The chain employs TRBV27 and TRBJ2-2; 10 nucleotides agree with TRBD1. Germline V gene data show CDR1 as MNHEY and CDR2 as SMNVEV (reference sequence). CDR3 length equals 13 residues. The V segment lost 11 bases and the J segment 5 bases; nucleotides outside the gene matches: 5. CDR3 DNA: TGTGCCGGAAGACAGGGGGCGACCGGGGAGCTGTTTTTT. It encodes CAGRQGATGELFF.